The next 31 T cell receptor beta chains were all read from a single sample in a study of OX40 agonist ivuxolimab in advanced cancers. The table came from immunoSEQ multiplex PCR; TCRdb's copy has only in-frame clones and leaves some out. The repertoire has fewer than 75,000 clones, around 90% of them found once; the top ten carry approximately 3%. The sample was CD4+ or CD8+ T cells sorted from blood, taken in a trial of the OX40 agonist ivuxolimab. The source is an adult with an advanced solid tumor such as melanoma, head and neck, liver or kidney cancer.

CDR3 loop: CASTTPLGPHQPQHF. CDR3 DNA sequence: TGTGCCAGCACTACCCCCCTAGGGCCACATCAGCCCCAGCATTTT. The J gene is TRBJ1-5, the V gene TRBV28, with unresolved D. The V end was cut by 7 bases, the J end by 5 bases, with 18 bases between. CDR1 and CDR2 from the germline V gene are MDHEN and SYDVKM. CDR3 length: 15 amino acids.

This chain joins TRBV4-1 and TRBJ2-7; 9 bases line up with TRBD1. CDR3 length: 17 residues. Germline CDR1 reads MGHRA; CDR2 reads YSYEKL. Trimming took 4 bases from V and 8 from J; bases not matched to a gene: 18. This chain's CDR3 is CASSLFYAGTGRIQQYF. CDR3 bases: TGCGCCAGCAGCCTATTTTACGCCGGGACAGGGCGAATCCAGCAGTACTTC.

V is TRBV5-1 and J is TRBJ2-5; 9 positions match TRBD2. After removal of 4 bases from V and 4 bases from J, the junction contained 11 bases not matched to a gene. Per the germline V gene, CDR1 is SGHRS and CDR2 is YFSETQ. This CDR3 has 16 amino acids. CDR3 residues: CASSRTAGGPGETQYF. Written as DNA, the CDR3 is TGCGCCAGCAGCCGCACGGCGGGAGGGCCAGGAGAGACCCAGTACTTC.

This clone was observed a few times. The CDR3 loop reads CASSLWTSGTYNEQFF. The CDR3 nucleotides are TGTGCCAGCAGCCTGTGGACTAGCGGGACCTACAATGAGCAGTTCTTC. The chain joins TRBV7-3 to TRBJ2-1; 12 bases align to TRBD2. Looked up from germline, CDR1 is SGHTA and CDR2 is FQGTGA. With V trimmed by 5 bases and J by 2 bases, 4 bases remained unmatched. The CDR3 is made up of 16 amino acids.

The V and J genes are TRBV19 and TRBJ2-3; D is tentatively TRBD1 or TRBD2 (6 bases each). The V and J ends lost 1 base and 2 bases respectively, with 16 bases between them. This CDR3 is 17 amino acids long. Germline lookup yields CDR1 LNHDA and CDR2 SQIVND (reference sequence). CDR3 coding DNA: TGTGCCAGTAGTATAGGGGGGGCTAGCGCGGCCACAGATACGCAGTATTTT. This codes for CASSIGGASAATDTQYF.

This chain uses TRBV6-1 with TRBJ1-2; D is perhaps TRBD1 (6 bases). This CDR3 has 13 amino acids. The germline V gene encodes CDR1 MNHNS and CDR2 SASEGT. The ends were cut back, 3 bases at V and 2 bases at J, with 7 bases in the middle. The DNA of the CDR3 is TGTGCCAGCAGTGATACAGGGAACTATGGCTACACCTTC. Translated: CASSDTGNYGYTF.

This clone came up a few times. The DNA for the CDR3 is TGTGCCTTACACCGGGAGCGCCCCTATGGCTACACCTTC. It encodes CALHRERPYGYTF. The chain couples TRBV30 to TRBJ1-2; no reliable D call. Trimming shortened V by 7 bases and J by 4 bases, and 16 bases separated the two germline ends. CDR3 length equals 13 residues. Germline V gene sequence: CDR1 GTSNPN, CDR2 SVGIG (reference sequence). Combining the CDR3 with reference TRBV30 and TRBJ1-2 gives the whole variable domain SQTIHQWPATLVQPVGSPLSLECTVEGTSNPNLYWYRQAAGRGLQLLFYSVGIGQISSEVPQNLSASRPQDRQFILSSKKLLLSDSGFYLCALHRERPYGYTFGSGTRLTVV.

CDR3 region: CASSFTNTEAFF. DNA for the CDR3: TGTGCCAGCAGCTTCACGAACACTGAAGCTTTCTTT. This rearrangement joins TRBV5-5 to TRBJ1-1; unclear D gene. V lost 2 bases to trimming and J lost 1 base, with 3 bases between them. The CDR3 totals 12 residues. In germline, CDR1 is SGHKS, CDR2 YYEKEE (reference sequence).

Remarks on this clone: One end of the junction varies from germline; a read error may be responsible. The chain has TRBV4-3 and TRBJ2-5; 9 nucleotides line up with TRBD2. The CDR3 covers 17 residues. Germline V gene sequence: CDR1 LGHNA, CDR2 YSLEER. CDR3 residues: CASGQDFSAGGWETQYF. Here the CDR3 DNA reads TGCGCCAGCGGCCAAGACTTCTCAGCGGGAGGCTGGGAGACCCAGTACTTC.

On this clone itself: Other DNA variants within this sample encode the same CDR3. This chain connects TRBV28 to TRBJ2-5; D gene uncertain. The CDR3 loop spans 12 amino acids. V was cut by 1 base and J by 5 bases, with 5 bases left in between. The germline gives CDR1 MDHEN, CDR2 SYDVKM. The chain's CDR3 is CASSLFGETQYF. DNA of the CDR3: TGTGCCAGCAGTTTATTTGGGGAGACCCAGTACTTC.

This clone was recorded only once. J is TRBJ1-3 and V is TRBV19; 8 positions agree with TRBD1. Germline V gene data show CDR1 as LNHDA and CDR2 as SQIVND (reference sequence). V lost 7 bases, J lost 0 bases, and 11 bases stayed unmatched. CDR3 size: 17 residues. CDR3 loop: CASTHWDRTLSGNTIYF. The CDR3 DNA is TGTGCCAGTACTCACTGGGACAGGACCCTCTCTGGAAACACCATATATTTT.

This sequence joins TRBV2 and TRBJ1-3; 9 positions match TRBD1. The V gene end was trimmed by 6 bases and the J gene end by 0 bases; junction bases not matched to a gene: 6. CDR3 length: 16 amino acids. The germline gives CDR1 SNHLY, CDR2 FYNNEI. The DNA of the CDR3 is TGTGCCAGCAGGGGGGACAGGGTTTACTCTGGAAACACCATATATTTT. This codes for CASRGDRVYSGNTIYF.

This chain links TRBV5-6 with TRBJ2-7; TRBD2 matches 8 bases. Germline V gene sequence: CDR1 SGHDT, CDR2 YYEEEE. Trimming cost V 2 bases and J 4 bases; bases outside gene matches: 8. The CDR3 sequence is 15 residues long. In nucleotides, the CDR3 is TGTGCCAGCAGCTTTCGAGCGGGAGTAAGGTACGAGCAGTACTTC. Protein: CASSFRAGVRYEQYF.

The chain links TRBV7-6 to TRBJ1-5; D may be TRBD1 (5 bases). The V gene's germline CDR1 is SGHVS and CDR2 FNYEAQ. Deletions cut 4 bases from V and 2 bases from J, with 12 bases between. The CDR3 spans 15 residues. The DNA of the CDR3 is TGTGCCAGCAGCTCCCAGGCGGGGGGCAATCAGCCCCAGCATTTT. Its translation: CASSSQAGGNQPQHF.

CDR3 DNA sequence: TGTGCCACCCGGTCCTATGGGCTGAACACTGAAGCTTTCTTT. This encodes CATRSYGLNTEAFF. The chain employs TRBV10-3 and TRBJ1-1; D is undetermined. Germline V gene lookup returns CDR1 ENHRY and CDR2 SYGVKD. The CDR3 has 14 residues. Trimming shortened V by 10 bases and J by 0 bases, and 15 bases separated the two germline ends.

V gene TRBV5-1 combines with J gene TRBJ2-1; 13 nucleotides match TRBD2. Germline CDR1 reads SGHRS; CDR2 reads YFSETQ. The ends lost 3 bases at V and 8 bases at J; junction bases unmatched: 5. This CDR3 spans 15 amino acids. CDR3 coding DNA: TGCGCCAGCAGCTCAGGACTAGCGGGAGTTGATGAGCAGTTCTTC. Translation: CASSSGLAGVDEQFF.

The CDR3 nucleotides are TGTGCCAGCTCACCGGAGGGTGGACGATACTACGAGCAGTACTTC. Translation: CASSPEGGRYYEQYF. This chain uses TRBV18 with TRBJ2-7; D perhaps matches TRBD2 (6 bases). Germline V gene lookup returns CDR1 KGHSH and CDR2 LQKENI. This CDR3 has 15 amino acids. The V gene lost 3 bases and the J gene lost 3 bases, with 15 bases spanning the gap.

V gene TRBV28 combines with J gene TRBJ2-7, with TRBD1 matching 7 bases. The germline CDR1 and CDR2 sequences are MDHEN and SYDVKM. CDR3 length: 14 residues. Trimming took 4 bases from V and 4 from J; bases not matched to a gene: 7. CDR3 DNA sequence: TGTGCCAGCAGTTCGGGACAGAATTTGTACGAGCAGTACTTC. It encodes CASSSGQNLYEQYF.

This chain uses TRBV11-2 with TRBJ1-4; D remains ambiguous. Germline V gene lookup returns CDR1 SGHAT and CDR2 FQNNGV. Trimming removed 5 bases from V and 7 bases from J, with 20 bases in between. This CDR3 spans 16 amino acids. This CDR3 is CASSLGDVGPREKLFF. The CDR3 nucleotides are TGTGCCAGCAGCCTCGGTGACGTCGGACCGCGTGAAAAACTGTTTTTT.

This chain connects TRBV19 to TRBJ2-5, with D unresolved. This CDR3 contains 13 residues. Germline lookup yields CDR1 LNHDA and CDR2 SQIVND (reference sequence). The ends were cut back, 8 bases at V and 1 base at J, with 11 bases in the middle. The CDR3 nucleotides read TGTGCCAGTGCGAGGTCGAGCCAAGAGACCCAGTACTTC. Protein product: CASARSSQETQYF.

The chain combines TRBV30 with TRBJ2-3; D call uncertain. Germline V CDR1 and CDR2: GTSNPN, SVGIG (reference sequence). The CDR3 has 12 residues. Deletions cut 7 bases from V and 5 bases from J, with 13 bases between. In DNA form, the CDR3 reads TGTGCCTACCAAAAAACGGGAGATACGCAGTATTTT. Protein product: CAYQKTGDTQYF.

In its sample, this clone was seen once. The chain's CDR3 is CASSLSGSSYNEQFF. The CDR3 DNA sequence: TGTGCCAGCAGTCTTAGCGGGAGCTCCTACAATGAGCAGTTCTTC. The V and J genes are TRBV9 and TRBJ2-1; TRBD2 matches 9 bases. The CDR3 covers 15 residues. Unmatched junction bases numbered 3, after V lost 5 bases and J lost 0 bases. Looked up from germline, CDR1 is SGDLS and CDR2 is YYNGEE.

The V gene is TRBV9, the J gene TRBJ2-7, with TRBD1 matching over 10 bases. CDR3 length: 15 residues. Trimming at V came to 5 bases and at J to 0 bases, leaving 5 bases not matched to a gene. Germline V gene data show CDR1 as SGDLS and CDR2 as YYNGEE. This chain's CDR3 is CASSARDRGSYEQYF. The CDR3 DNA follows: TGTGCCAGCAGTGCCCGGGACAGGGGCTCCTACGAGCAGTACTTC.

The chain joins TRBV5-1 to TRBJ2-7, with D perhaps given as TRBD1 or TRBD2 (6 bases each). Germline loops: CDR1 SGHRS, CDR2 YFSETQ. V gave up 4 bases and J gave up 2 bases, with 25 bases separating them. The CDR3 spans 18 residues. CDR3 sequence reads: CASSPGGQPPSNTYEQYF. The CDR3 DNA reads TGCGCCAGCAGCCCCGGGGGACAACCCCCTTCAAACACCTACGAGCAGTACTTC.

The rearrangement uses TRBV30 and TRBJ1-1; TRBD1 agrees at 8 bases. The CDR3 is 12 residues long. Germline V CDR1 and CDR2: GTSNPN, SVGIG (reference sequence). J was trimmed by 8 bases and V by 0 bases; bases with no gene match: 2. The CDR3 coding sequence is TGTGCCTGGAGTGTAAGACAGGGGGAAGCTTTCTTT. Its translation is CAWSVRQGEAFF.

V and J are TRBV11-2 and TRBJ1-5; no firm D call. The length of the CDR3 is 16 residues. The germline CDR1 and CDR2 sequences are SGHAT and FQNNGV. Trimming took off 5 bases at V and 0 bases at J, with 14 bases between the two ends. The CDR3 loop reads CASSQEVGYSNQPQHF. In DNA form, the CDR3 reads TGTGCCAGCAGCCAAGAAGTCGGCTATAGCAATCAGCCCCAGCATTTT. Full variable domain (remainder filled in from reference TRBV11-2 and TRBJ1-5): EAGVAQSPRYKIIEKRQSVAFWCNPISGHATLYWYQQILGQGPKLLIQFQNNGVVDDSQLPKDRFSAERLKGVDSTLKIQPAKLEDSAVYLCASSQEVGYSNQPQHFGDGTRLSIL.

This rearrangement joins TRBV7-9 to TRBJ1-3, with 8 bases lining up with TRBD1. In germline, CDR1 is SEHNR, CDR2 FQNEAQ (reference sequence). This CDR3 has 15 residues. With V trimmed by 7 bases and J by 2 bases, 7 bases remained unmatched. Here the CDR3 reads CASNSDRGAGNTIYF. CDR3 coding DNA: TGTGCCAGCAACTCCGACAGGGGCGCTGGAAACACCATATATTTT.

The chain has TRBV19 and TRBJ1-4, with D hard to call. V was pared by 6 bases and J by 0 bases, with 11 bases between. This CDR3 comprises 15 residues. The germline V gene has CDR1 LNHDA and CDR2 SQIVND (reference sequence). DNA for the CDR3: TGTGCCAGTAGAGGACGCCGAACAACTAATGAAAAACTGTTTTTT. Translated: CASRGRRTTNEKLFF. Combining the CDR3 with reference TRBV19 and TRBJ1-4 gives the whole variable domain DGGITQSPKYLFRKEGQNVTLSCEQNLNHDAMYWYRQDPGQGLRLIYYSQIVNDFQKGDIAEGYSVSREKKESFPLTVTSAQKNPTAFYLCASRGRRTTNEKLFFGSGTQLSVL.

The chain recombines TRBV10-3 with TRBJ2-3, with 7 positions matching TRBD1. Trimming removed 8 bases from V and 1 base from J; junction bases left unmatched: 6. Per the germline V gene, CDR1 is ENHRY and CDR2 is SYGVKD. CDR3 size: 14 residues. Here the CDR3 reads CAILGTAGTDTQYF. The CDR3 DNA follows: TGTGCCATCTTGGGGACAGCCGGCACAGATACGCAGTATTTT.

The V and J genes are TRBV27 and TRBJ2-1; no clear D. CDR1 is MNHEY, CDR2 SMNVEV, per germline (reference sequence). V lost 6 bases and J 0 bases, leaving 6 bases between the germline ends. This CDR3 is 13 amino acids long. In DNA, the CDR3 is TGTGCCAGCAGCCGGCCCTCCTACAATGAGCAGTTCTTC. It codes for CASSRPSYNEQFF.

V and J are TRBV6-1 and TRBJ2-3; D may be TRBD2 (6 bases). The V end lost 7 bases, the J end lost 7 bases, and 18 bases lay between the germline ends. This CDR3 is built from 14 residues. CDR1 and CDR2 from the germline V gene are MNHNS and SASEGT. The DNA of the CDR3 is TGTGCCAGCACCATAGGGACTTTCTTCCATACGCAGTATTTT. Protein: CASTIGTFFHTQYF.